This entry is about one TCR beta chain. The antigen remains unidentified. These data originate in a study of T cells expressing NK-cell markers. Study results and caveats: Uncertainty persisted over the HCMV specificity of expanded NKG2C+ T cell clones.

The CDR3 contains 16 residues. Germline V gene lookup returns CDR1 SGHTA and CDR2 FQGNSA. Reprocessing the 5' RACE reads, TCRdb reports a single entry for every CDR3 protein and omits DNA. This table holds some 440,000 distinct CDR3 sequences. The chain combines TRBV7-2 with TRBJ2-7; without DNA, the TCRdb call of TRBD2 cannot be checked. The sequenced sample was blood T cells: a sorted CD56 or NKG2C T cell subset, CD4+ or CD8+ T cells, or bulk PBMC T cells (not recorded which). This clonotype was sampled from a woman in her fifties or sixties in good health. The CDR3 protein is CASSSVWTSGSYEQYF. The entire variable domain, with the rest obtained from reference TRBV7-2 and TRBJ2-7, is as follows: GAGVSQSPSNKVTEKGKDVELRCDPISGHTALYWYRQSLGQGLEFLIYFQGNSAPDKSGLPSDRFSAERTGGSVSTLTIQRTQQEDSAVYLCASSSVWTSGSYEQYFGPGTRLTVT.